This TCR beta chain was found in a study of blood T cell repertoires in COVID-19. Assay: immunoSEQ multiplex PCR; the TCRdb copy retains only in-frame clones and omits some. Here the sample spans approximately 230,000 clones, roughly 88% being singletons. V shed 4 bases and J shed 5 bases, with 11 bases lying between them. The CDR3 runs to 13 residues. Sequencing was performed on peripheral blood. This sequence originates from a woman in her twenties or thirties with COVID-19, enrolled during active disease. The genes are TRBV12-3 or TRBV12-4 and TRBJ2-5, with D unclear. CDR3 sequence: CASSSQVMETQYF. DNA of the CDR3: TGTGCCAGCAGTTCCCAGGTGATGGAGACCCAGTACTTC.